This TCR beta chain was profiled in a study of T cells in Graves' hyperthyroidism and ophthalmopathy. The wider study: Peripheral blood was acquired at first diagnosis, ahead of any therapy whatsoever.

Per the germline V gene, CDR1 is MDHEN and CDR2 is SYDVKM. The CDR3 is 15 residues long. With 3 bases removed from V and 5 bases from J, the gap between germline ends came to 14 bases. Amplification targeted TCR beta CDR3 regions from RNA transcripts. The HTBI primer set was used in a first-round RT-PCR of the TCR CDR3. In TCRdb, the multiplex PCR reads were re-called with MiXCR into one record per CDR3 protein. The profile shows 490,000 or so distinct CDR3 sequences, 22% of them singletons. The V gene is TRBV28, the J gene TRBJ1-5; D ambiguous. The TCR sequence derives from a woman in her 70s with Graves' ophthalmopathy. The source material was blood. The CDR3 is CASSFVAGKDQPQHF. The CDR3, as DNA: TGTGCCAGCAGTTTTGTGGCCGGGAAAGATCAGCCCCAGCATTTT.